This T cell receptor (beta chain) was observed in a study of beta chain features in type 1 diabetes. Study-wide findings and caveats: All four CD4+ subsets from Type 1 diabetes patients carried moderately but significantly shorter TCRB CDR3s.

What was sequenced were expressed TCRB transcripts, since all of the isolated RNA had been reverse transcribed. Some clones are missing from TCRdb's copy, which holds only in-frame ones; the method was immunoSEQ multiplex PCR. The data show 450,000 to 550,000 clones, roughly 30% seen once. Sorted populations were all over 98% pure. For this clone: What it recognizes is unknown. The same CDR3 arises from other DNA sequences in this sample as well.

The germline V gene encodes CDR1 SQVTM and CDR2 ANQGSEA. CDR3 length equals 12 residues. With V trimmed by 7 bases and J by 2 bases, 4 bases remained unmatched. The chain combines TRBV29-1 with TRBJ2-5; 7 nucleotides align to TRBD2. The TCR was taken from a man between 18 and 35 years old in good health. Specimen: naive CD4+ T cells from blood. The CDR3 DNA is TGCAGCGCCAGGGAGGGGCAAGAGACCCAGTACTTC. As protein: CSAREGQETQYF.